This T cell receptor (beta chain) was recovered during a study of CD8 T cells in Susac syndrome. Study results and caveats: Acknowledgment was made by the study that its TCR sequencing and HLA analysis involved a relatively small number of individuals.

Note on this clonotype: Antigen: not known.

The authors reverse transcribed roughly 0.5 to 1 ug RNA with random hexamers. It was immunoSEQ multiplex PCR that amplified TCR beta CDR3 across 54 Vbeta and 13 Jbeta. TCRdb independently ran MiXCR on the immunoSEQ multiplex PCR reads; one entry per CDR3 protein. Among 200,000 to 250,000 distinct CDR3 sequences listed, nearly 97% were seen once. The study sequenced TCR beta in blood CD8+ and CD4+ T cells. Control patients had untreated stable or active relapsing-remitting multiple sclerosis by revised McDonald criteria. Germline V gene sequence: CDR1 GTSNPN, CDR2 SVGIG (reference sequence). CDR3 size: 11 residues. Trimming cost V 4 bases and J 14 bases; bases outside gene matches: 9.

The receptor comes from a human donor with multiple sclerosis. The chain is built from TRBV30 and TRBJ1-1; TRBD1 aligns across 8 bases. Material for sequencing was CD4+ T cells from PBMCs. The CDR3 coding sequence is TGTGCCTGGAAAGGCACAGGGGGATCCTTCTTT. Protein: CAWKGTGGSFF.